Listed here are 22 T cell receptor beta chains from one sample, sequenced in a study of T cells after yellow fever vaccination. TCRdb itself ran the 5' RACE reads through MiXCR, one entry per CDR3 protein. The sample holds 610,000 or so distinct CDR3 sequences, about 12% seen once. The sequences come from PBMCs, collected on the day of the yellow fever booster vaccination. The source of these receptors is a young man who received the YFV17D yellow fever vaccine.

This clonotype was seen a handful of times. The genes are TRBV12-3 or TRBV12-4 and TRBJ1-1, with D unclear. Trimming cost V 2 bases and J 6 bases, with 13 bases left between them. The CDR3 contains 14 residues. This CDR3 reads CASSLRALGAEAFF. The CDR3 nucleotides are TGTGCCAGCAGTTTAAGGGCTCTGGGCGCTGAAGCTTTCTTT.

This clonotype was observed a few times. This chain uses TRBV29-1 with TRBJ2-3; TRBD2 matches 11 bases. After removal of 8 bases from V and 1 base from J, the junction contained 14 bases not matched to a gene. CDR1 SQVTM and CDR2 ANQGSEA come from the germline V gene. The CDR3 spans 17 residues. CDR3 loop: CSLRGLAGGGGTDTQYF. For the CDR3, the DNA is TGCAGCCTCCGGGGGCTAGCGGGAGGCGGAGGCACAGATACGCAGTATTTT.

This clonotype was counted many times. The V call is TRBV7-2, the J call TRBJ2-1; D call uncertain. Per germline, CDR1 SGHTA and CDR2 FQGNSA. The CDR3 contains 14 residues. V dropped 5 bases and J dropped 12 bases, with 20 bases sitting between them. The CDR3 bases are TGTGCCAGCAGCCAAGCCGCGGCCGGCTCTACGCAGTTCTTC. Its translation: CASSQAAAGSTQFF.

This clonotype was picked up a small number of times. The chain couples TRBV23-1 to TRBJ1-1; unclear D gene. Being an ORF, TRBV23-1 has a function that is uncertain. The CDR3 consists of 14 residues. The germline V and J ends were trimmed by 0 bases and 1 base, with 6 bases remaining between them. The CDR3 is CASSQSGKNTEAFF. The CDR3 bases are TGCGCCAGCAGTCAATCGGGCAAGAACACTGAAGCTTTCTTT.

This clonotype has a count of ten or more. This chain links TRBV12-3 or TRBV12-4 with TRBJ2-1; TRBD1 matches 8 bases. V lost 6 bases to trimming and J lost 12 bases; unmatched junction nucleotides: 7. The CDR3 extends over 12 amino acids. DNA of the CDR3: TGTGCCAGCAGACTAACAGGGGGATGGCAGTTCTTC. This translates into CASRLTGGWQFF.

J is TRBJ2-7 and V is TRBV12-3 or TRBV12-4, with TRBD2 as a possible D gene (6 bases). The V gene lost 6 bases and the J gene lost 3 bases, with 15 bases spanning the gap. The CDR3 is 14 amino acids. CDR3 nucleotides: TGTGCCAGCAGGACCGGGACTTCCTACTACGAGCAGTACTTC. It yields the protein CASRTGTSYYEQYF.

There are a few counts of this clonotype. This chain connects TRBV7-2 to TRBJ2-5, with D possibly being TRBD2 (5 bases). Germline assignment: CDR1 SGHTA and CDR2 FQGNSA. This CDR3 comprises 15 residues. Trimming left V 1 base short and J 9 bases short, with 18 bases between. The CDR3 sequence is CASSLGAAPTRSQYF. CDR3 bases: TGTGCCAGCAGCTTAGGGGCTGCCCCCACTAGGTCCCAGTACTTC.

The CDR3 DNA follows: TGCAGTGCCAATCCTCTAGCGGGTCCCAACGAGCAGTACTTC. Translated: CSANPLAGPNEQYF. This chain links TRBV20-1 with TRBJ2-7, with 8 bases matching TRBD2. The CDR3 totals 14 residues. V shed 6 bases, J shed 5 bases, and the junction held 12 bases outside the gene matches. Germline lookup yields CDR1 DFQATT and CDR2 SNEGSKA (reference sequence).

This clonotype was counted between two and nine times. The CDR3 nucleotides are TGTGCCAGCAGCTCCACGAGGAAGACTAGCGGAACCTACAATGAGCAGTTCTTC. This gives the protein CASSSTRKTSGTYNEQFF. The chain has TRBV11-1 and TRBJ2-1; 9 bases align to TRBD2. In germline, CDR1 is SGHAT, CDR2 FQDESV (reference sequence). The V gene end was trimmed by 4 bases and the J gene end by 2 bases; junction bases not matched to a gene: 12. This CDR3 has 18 residues.

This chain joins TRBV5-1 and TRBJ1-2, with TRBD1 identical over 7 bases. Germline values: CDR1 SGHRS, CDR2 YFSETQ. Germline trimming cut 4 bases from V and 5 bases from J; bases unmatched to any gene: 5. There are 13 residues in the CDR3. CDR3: CASSRDREYGYTF. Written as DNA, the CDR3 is TGCGCCAGCAGCCGCGACAGGGAGTATGGCTACACCTTC.

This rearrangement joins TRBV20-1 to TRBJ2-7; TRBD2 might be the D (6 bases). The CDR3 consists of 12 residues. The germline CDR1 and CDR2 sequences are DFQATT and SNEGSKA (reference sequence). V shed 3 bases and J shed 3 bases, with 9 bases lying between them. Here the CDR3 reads CSARGEVYEQYF. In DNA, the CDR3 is TGCAGTGCTAGGGGGGAGGTCTACGAGCAGTACTTC.

The CDR3 nucleotides read TGTGCCAGCAGCTTGAATGACAGGAACTCCTACGAGCAGTACTTC. Encoded protein: CASSLNDRNSYEQYF. The chain joins TRBV5-5 to TRBJ2-7; weak D call: TRBD1 (6 bases). This CDR3 has 15 residues. Trimming took 1 base from V and 0 from J, leaving 11 bases between them. CDR1 and CDR2 (germline): SGHKS, YYEKEE (reference sequence).

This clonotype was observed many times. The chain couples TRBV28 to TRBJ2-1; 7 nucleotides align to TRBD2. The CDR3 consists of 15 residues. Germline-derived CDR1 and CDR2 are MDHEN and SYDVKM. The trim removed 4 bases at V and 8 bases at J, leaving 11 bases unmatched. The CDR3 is CASSSARGEMDEQFF. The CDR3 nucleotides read TGTGCCAGCAGTTCTGCCCGGGGGGAGATGGATGAGCAGTTCTTC.

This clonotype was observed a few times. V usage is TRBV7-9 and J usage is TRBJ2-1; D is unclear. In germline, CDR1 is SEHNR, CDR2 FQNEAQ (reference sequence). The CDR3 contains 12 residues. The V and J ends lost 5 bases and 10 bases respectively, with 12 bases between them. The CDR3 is CASSGYFLEQFF. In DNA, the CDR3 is TGTGCCAGCAGCGGTTATTTCCTGGAGCAGTTCTTC. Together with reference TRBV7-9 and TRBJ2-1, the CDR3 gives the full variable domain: DTGVSQNPRHKITKRGQNVTFRCDPISEHNRLYWYRQTLGQGPEFLTYFQNEAQLEKSRLLSDRFSAERPKGSFSTLEIQRTEQGDSAMYLCASSGYFLEQFFGPGTRLTVL.

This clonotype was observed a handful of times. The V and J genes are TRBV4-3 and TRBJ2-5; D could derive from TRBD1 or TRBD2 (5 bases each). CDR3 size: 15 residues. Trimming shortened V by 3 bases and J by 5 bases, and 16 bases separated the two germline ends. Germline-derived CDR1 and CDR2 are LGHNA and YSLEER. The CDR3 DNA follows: TGCGCCAGCAGCCAGGAGCCGGGACCGTGGGAGACCCAGTACTTC. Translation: CASSQEPGPWETQYF.

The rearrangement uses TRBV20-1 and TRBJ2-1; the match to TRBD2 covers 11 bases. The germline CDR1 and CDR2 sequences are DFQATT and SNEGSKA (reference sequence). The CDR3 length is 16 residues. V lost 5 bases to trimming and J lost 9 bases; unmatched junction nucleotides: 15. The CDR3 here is CSAPLRLAGIKGEQFF. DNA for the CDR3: TGCAGTGCTCCGCTCCGACTAGCGGGAATAAAGGGTGAGCAGTTCTTC.

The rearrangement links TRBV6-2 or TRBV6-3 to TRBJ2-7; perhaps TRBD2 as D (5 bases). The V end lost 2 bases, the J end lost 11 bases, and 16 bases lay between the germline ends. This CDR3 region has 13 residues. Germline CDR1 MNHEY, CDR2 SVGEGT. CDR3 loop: CASSYEHGGAKYF. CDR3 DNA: TGTGCCAGCAGTTACGAGCATGGAGGCGCAAAGTACTTC.

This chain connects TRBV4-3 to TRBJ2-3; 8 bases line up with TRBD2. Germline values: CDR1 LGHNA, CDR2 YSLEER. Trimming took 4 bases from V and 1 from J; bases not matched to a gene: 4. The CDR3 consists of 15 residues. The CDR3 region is CASSLFGGGTDTQYF. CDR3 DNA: TGCGCCAGCAGCCTCTTCGGGGGGGGCACAGATACGCAGTATTTT.

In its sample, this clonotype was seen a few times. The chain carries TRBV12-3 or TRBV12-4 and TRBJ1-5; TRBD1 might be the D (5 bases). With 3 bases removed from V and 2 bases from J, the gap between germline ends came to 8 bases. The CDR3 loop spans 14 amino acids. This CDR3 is CASSFLGGNQPQHF. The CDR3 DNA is TGTGCCAGCAGTTTTCTAGGGGGCAATCAGCCCCAGCATTTT.

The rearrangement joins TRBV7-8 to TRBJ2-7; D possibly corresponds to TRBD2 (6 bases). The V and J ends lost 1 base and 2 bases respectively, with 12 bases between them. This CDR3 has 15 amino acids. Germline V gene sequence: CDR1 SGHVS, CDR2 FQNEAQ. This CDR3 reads CASSLGGTLPYEQYF. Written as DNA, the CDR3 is TGTGCCAGCAGCTTAGGGGGGACTCTCCCCTACGAGCAGTACTTC.

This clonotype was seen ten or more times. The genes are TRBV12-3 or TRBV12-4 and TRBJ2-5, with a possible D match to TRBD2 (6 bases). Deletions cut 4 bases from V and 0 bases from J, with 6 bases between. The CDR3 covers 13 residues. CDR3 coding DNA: TGTGCCAGCAGTTCGGGGGACCAAGAGACCCAGTACTTC. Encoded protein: CASSSGDQETQYF.

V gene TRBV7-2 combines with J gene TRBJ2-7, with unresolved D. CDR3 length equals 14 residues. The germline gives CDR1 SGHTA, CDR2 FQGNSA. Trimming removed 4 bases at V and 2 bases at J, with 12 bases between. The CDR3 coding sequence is TGTGCCAGCAGCTCCGACAAGCCCCCCTACGAGCAGTACTTC. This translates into CASSSDKPPYEQYF.